This TCR beta chain was retrieved from a study of graft-versus-host responses after intestinal transplantation. On the study more broadly: Each recipient received anti-thymocyte globulin induction, then tacrolimus and steroids for about 3 years. Study conclusions and caveats: GvH clones were identified in recipient marrow, with some first appearing in ileum or blood. GvH clone levels peaked in circulation, and this peak was associated with early post-transplant HvG declines.

About this clone: Its specificity is not known.

Germline assignment: CDR1 MGHRA and CDR2 YSYEKL. V was trimmed by 0 bases and J by 9 bases, leaving 2 bases between them. The CDR3 is made up of 11 amino acids. The table came from immunoSEQ multiplex PCR; TCRdb's copy has only in-frame clones and leaves some out. The sample has more than 85,000 clones, just under 95% seen once. The input for sequencing was unstimulated CD8+ T cells sorted from spleen or lymph node cells, taken before intestinal transplant. The sequence came from a human donor who received an intestinal transplant. The rearrangement joins TRBV4-1 to TRBJ1-4; D is unclear. CDR3 residues: CASSQDKKLFF. The CDR3, as DNA: TGCGCCAGCAGCCAAGATAAAAAACTGTTTTTT.